The 10 T cell receptor beta chains presented below share a single source sample, sequenced in a study of technical replicates of blood from a few donors. The table came from immunoSEQ multiplex PCR; TCRdb's copy has only in-frame clones and leaves some out. The sample shows 65,000 to 95,000 clones, approximately 97% of them seen only once. The sequenced sample consisted of T cells isolated from PBMCs. The source is a human donor in good health.

In this sample, this clone turned up once. This chain connects TRBV28 to TRBJ2-7; D perhaps matches TRBD1 (5 bases). The CDR3 length is 14 residues. V was trimmed by 3 bases and J by 2 bases, leaving 11 bases between them. CDR1 and CDR2 (germline): MDHEN, SYDVKM. CDR3 region: CASSFGATPYEQYF. Here the CDR3 DNA reads TGTGCCAGCAGTTTTGGGGCCACCCCCTACGAGCAGTACTTC.

J is TRBJ2-2 and V is TRBV27, with D unclear. The germline V gene encodes CDR1 MNHEY and CDR2 SMNVEV (reference sequence). V was shortened by 7 bases and J by 1 base, with 10 bases between the two germline ends. This CDR3 is built from 14 residues. This CDR3 reads CASTLSRNTGELFF. CDR3 bases: TGTGCCAGCACCCTAAGTCGGAACACCGGGGAGCTGTTTTTT.

The rearrangement uses TRBV19 and TRBJ1-2; 7 bases match TRBD1. Losses at the gene ends were 7 bases for V and 8 bases for J; bases not matched to a gene: 25. Germline V gene lookup returns CDR1 LNHDA and CDR2 SQIVND (reference sequence). CDR3 size: 18 residues. The CDR3 is CASTTNSGTGTELGGYTF. In nucleotides, the CDR3 is TGTGCCAGTACTACAAATTCCGGGACCGGGACAGAGCTTGGGGGCTACACCTTC.

The chain is built from TRBV30 and TRBJ1-5, with 7 bases aligning to TRBD1. J lost 0 bases, V lost 5 bases, and 4 bases had no gene match. The CDR3 sequence is 14 residues long. The germline V gene encodes CDR1 GTSNPN and CDR2 SVGIG (reference sequence). The CDR3 loop reads CAWSRGDSNQPQHF. As DNA, the CDR3 is TGTGCCTGGTCCAGGGGGGATAGCAATCAGCCCCAGCATTTT.

Of note for this clone: One end of the junction fails to match germline, which may point to a read error. The same CDR3 arises from other DNA sequences in this sample as well. J is TRBJ1-2 and V is TRBV29-1; D uncertain. Per the germline V gene, CDR1 is SQVTM and CDR2 is ANQGSEA. The CDR3 loop spans 12 amino acids. CDR3 in DNA: TGCAGCGTCCCCCGGGTTCCCTTAGGCTACACCTTT. Protein product: CSVPRVPLGYTF. Variable domain in full (rest from reference TRBV29-1 and TRBJ1-2): SAVISQKPSRDICQRGTSLTIQCQVDSQVTMMFWYRQQPGQSLTLIATANQGSEATYESGFVIDKFPISRPNLTFSTLTVSNMSPEDSSIYLCSVPRVPLGYTFGSGTRLTVV.

The sample holds one count of this clone. The rearrangement links TRBV28 to TRBJ1-2; D remains unclear. V lost 6 bases, J lost 2 bases, and 13 bases lay in between. The CDR3 runs 14 residues. Germline V gene sequence: CDR1 MDHEN, CDR2 SYDVKM. The CDR3 region has the DNA TGTGCCAGCAGACGTCTGCAGTTAAACTATGGCTACACCTTC. This sequence encodes CASRRLQLNYGYTF.

The J gene is TRBJ1-2, the V gene TRBV28, with 8 nucleotides matching TRBD1. Germline assignment: CDR1 MDHEN and CDR2 SYDVKM. The CDR3 consists of 12 residues. Germline trimming cut 4 bases from V and 7 bases from J; bases unmatched to any gene: 2. CDR3 sequence reads: CASSSRGLGYTF. The CDR3 DNA reads TGTGCCAGCAGTTCCAGGGGGCTTGGCTACACCTTC.

J is TRBJ1-2 and V is TRBV5-6, with a possible D match to TRBD1 (6 bases). CDR3 length equals 14 residues. Germline loops: CDR1 SGHDT, CDR2 YYEEEE. V lost 0 bases to trimming and J lost 8 bases, with 14 bases between them. The DNA for the CDR3 is TGTGCCAGCAGCTTGGTTGGACAGTCCTCCGGCTACACCTTC. Translating it yields CASSLVGQSSGYTF.

J is TRBJ1-3 and V is TRBV9; D might be TRBD1 (6 bases). Germline CDR1 and CDR2: SGDLS and YYNGEE. The CDR3 sequence is 14 residues long. The V and J ends lost 0 bases and 4 bases respectively, with 8 bases between them. Here the CDR3 reads CASSVGGRGNTIYF. CDR3 DNA: TGTGCCAGCAGCGTAGGGGGGCGGGGAAACACCATATATTTT.

V and J are TRBV28 and TRBJ2-1; 9 nucleotides agree with TRBD2. V dropped 6 bases and J dropped 2; count of bases not matched to a gene: 5. The germline V gene has CDR1 MDHEN and CDR2 SYDVKM. The CDR3 covers 15 residues. CDR3 residues: CASSQAGGPYNEQFF. DNA of the CDR3: TGTGCCAGCAGCCAAGCGGGAGGACCCTACAATGAGCAGTTCTTC.